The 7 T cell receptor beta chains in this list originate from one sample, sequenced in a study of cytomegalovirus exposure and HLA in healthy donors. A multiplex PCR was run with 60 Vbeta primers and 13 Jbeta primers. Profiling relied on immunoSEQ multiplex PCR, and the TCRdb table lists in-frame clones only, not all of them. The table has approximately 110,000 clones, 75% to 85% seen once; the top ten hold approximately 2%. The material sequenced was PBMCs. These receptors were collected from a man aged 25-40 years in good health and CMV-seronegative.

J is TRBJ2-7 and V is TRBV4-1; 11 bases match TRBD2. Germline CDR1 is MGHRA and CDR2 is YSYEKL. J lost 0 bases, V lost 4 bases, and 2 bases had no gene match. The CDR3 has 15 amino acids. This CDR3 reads CASSLGLAASYEQYF. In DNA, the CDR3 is TGCGCCAGCAGCCTGGGACTAGCGGCCTCCTACGAGCAGTACTTC.

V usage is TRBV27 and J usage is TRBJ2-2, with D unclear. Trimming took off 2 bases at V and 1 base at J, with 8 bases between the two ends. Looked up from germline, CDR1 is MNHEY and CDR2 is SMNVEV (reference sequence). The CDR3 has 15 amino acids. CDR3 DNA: TGTGCCAGCAGTTTAAGCGACTGGAACACCGGGGAGCTGTTTTTT. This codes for CASSLSDWNTGELFF.

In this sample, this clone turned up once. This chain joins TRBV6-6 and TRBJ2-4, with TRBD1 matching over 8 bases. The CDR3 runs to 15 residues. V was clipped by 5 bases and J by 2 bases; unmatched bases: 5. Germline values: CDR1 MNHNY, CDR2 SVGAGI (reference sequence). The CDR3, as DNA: TGTGCCAGCAGTGACCGGACAGGGCCCAAAAACATTCAGTACTTC. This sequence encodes CASSDRTGPKNIQYF.

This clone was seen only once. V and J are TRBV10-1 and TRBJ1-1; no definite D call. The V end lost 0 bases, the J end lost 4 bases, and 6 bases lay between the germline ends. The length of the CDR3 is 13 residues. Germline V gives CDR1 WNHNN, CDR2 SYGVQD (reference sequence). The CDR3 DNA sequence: TGCGCCAGCAGTGAGTCGGCAGGCACTGAAGCTTTCTTT. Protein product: CASSESAGTEAFF.

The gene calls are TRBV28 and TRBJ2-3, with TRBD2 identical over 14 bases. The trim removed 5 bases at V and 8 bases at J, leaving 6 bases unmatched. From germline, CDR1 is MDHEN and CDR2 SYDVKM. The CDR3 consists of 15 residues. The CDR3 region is CASSVGLAGGGTQYF. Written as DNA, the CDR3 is TGTGCCAGCAGTGTCGGACTAGCGGGGGGAGGTACGCAGTATTTT.

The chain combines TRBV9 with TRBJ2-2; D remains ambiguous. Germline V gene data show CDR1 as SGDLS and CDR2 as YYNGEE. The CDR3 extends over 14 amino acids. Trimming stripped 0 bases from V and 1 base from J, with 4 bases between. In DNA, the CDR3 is TGTGCCAGCAGCGTAGGACAGAACACCGGGGAGCTGTTTTTT. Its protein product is CASSVGQNTGELFF.

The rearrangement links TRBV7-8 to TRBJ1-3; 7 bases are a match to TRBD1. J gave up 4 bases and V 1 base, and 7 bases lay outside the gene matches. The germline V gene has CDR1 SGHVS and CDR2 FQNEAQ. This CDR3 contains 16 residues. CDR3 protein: CASSLVTTGRGNTIYF. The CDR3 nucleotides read TGTGCCAGCAGCTTAGTAACGACAGGGAGAGGAAACACCATATATTTT.